Each of the 8 T cell receptor beta chains below was sequenced from the same sample in a study of vaccination and CD4 T cells after COVID-19 (dated by TCRdb to 2021 to 2024). This sample's treatment or condition label indicates: approximately nine-day PBMC culture with coronavirus spike peptide pools or control peptides (ViraFEST assay). Library creation used PCR. The sequencer listed for this sample is Illumina iSeq 100. At the Johns Hopkins FTIC core, DNA from the cultured CD4+ T cells underwent TCR sequencing with the Oncomine TCR Beta short-read assay. TCRdb reanalyzed the raw reads on its own, using fastp at Q25 for trimming and MiXCR for clone calling, and kept in-frame beta chains. Each entry merges the rows of one CDR3 protein and shows their most common DNA and genes. This sample lists around 20,000 distinct CDR3 sequences; around 45% were detected once. The top ten hold around 12% of the sample.

Antigens of these TCRs are unknown. Input material: CD4+ T cells from blood, cultured in vitro. These receptors were obtained from a human donor who had recovered from COVID-19.

This clonotype was counted a few times. One end of the junction is discordant with germline, which a read error may explain. This chain links TRBV7-9 with TRBJ2-2; 8 bases align to TRBD2. Germline V gene lookup returns CDR1 SEHNR and CDR2 FQNEAQ (reference sequence). This CDR3 contains 15 residues. DNA of the CDR3: TGTGCCAGCAGCATAGCGGGACCGAACACCGGGGAGCTGTTTTTT. Amino acids: CASSIAGPNTGELFF.

This clonotype appeared a few times. In DNA form, the CDR3 reads TGTGCCAGCAGCTTCACCGGGACAGGGGGCACCGGGGAGCTGTTTTTT. It translates to CASSFTGTGGTGELFF. The chain links TRBV11-2 to TRBJ2-2; TRBD1 matches at 11 bases. This CDR3 contains 16 residues. V shed 3 bases, J shed 4 bases, and the junction held 4 bases outside the gene matches. Germline V gene lookup returns CDR1 SGHAT and CDR2 FQNNGV.

With regard to this clonotype: A much more abundant neighbour one base away suggests this may be a read error. This is likely a read error, given that the CDR3 carries no conserved phenylalanine or tryptophan at its end. The chain recombines TRBV7-2 with TRBJ2-2; 10 nucleotides match TRBD1. The CDR3 extends over 18 amino acids. The junction had 15 bases not matched to a gene; V was cut back by 5 bases and J by 6 bases. CDR1 and CDR2 from the germline V gene are SGHTA and FQGNSA. CDR3 protein: CASSRLTGGSGRSGELFL. CDR3 nucleotides: TGTGCCAGCAGCCGTCTGACAGGGGGCTCGGGACGGTCCGGGGAGCTGTTTCTT.

The chain employs TRBV7-3 and TRBJ1-1; the match to TRBD1 covers 8 bases. The germline V gene encodes CDR1 SGHTA and CDR2 FQGTGA. The CDR3 contains 16 residues. J was trimmed by 1 base and V by 0 bases; bases with no gene match: 4. This CDR3 reads CASSLTDGQGNTEAFF. CDR3 DNA: TGTGCCAGCAGCTTAACGGACGGACAGGGGAACACTGAAGCTTTCTTT.

The V gene is TRBV10-1, the J gene TRBJ1-5; maybe TRBD1 (5 bases). Germline V gene sequence: CDR1 WNHNN, CDR2 SYGVQD (reference sequence). The CDR3 runs to 15 residues. Trimming took 7 bases from V and 3 from J, leaving 16 bases between them. CDR3: CASTRQGRNNQPQHF. As DNA, the CDR3 is TGCGCCAGCACTCGTCAGGGACGCAACAATCAGCCCCAGCATTTT.

The chain links TRBV7-9 to TRBJ2-3; no reliable D call. The CDR3 is 12 residues long. Trimming took off 3 bases at V and 4 bases at J, with 5 bases between the two ends. The germline gives CDR1 SEHNR, CDR2 FQNEAQ (reference sequence). CDR3 protein: CASSFRADTQYF. DNA of the CDR3: TGTGCCAGCAGCTTCCGGGCAGATACGCAGTATTTT.

The V gene is TRBV20-1, the J gene TRBJ2-2; D unresolved. Trimming took 2 bases from V and 6 from J, leaving 10 bases between them. The germline V gene has CDR1 DFQATT and CDR2 SNEGSKA (reference sequence). The CDR3 has 13 amino acids. The CDR3: CSARSKSPGELFF. CDR3 DNA: TGCAGTGCTAGATCCAAATCTCCCGGGGAGCTGTTTTTT.

This chain uses TRBV29-1 with TRBJ2-5; 7 bases line up with TRBD2. Germline V lookup: CDR1 SQVTM, CDR2 ANQGSEA. The trim removed 2 bases at V and 5 bases at J, leaving 2 bases unmatched. The CDR3 is made up of 12 amino acids. CDR3 sequence reads: CSVEKGGETQYF. The CDR3 nucleotides read TGCAGCGTTGAAAAGGGAGGGGAGACCCAGTACTTC.